This entry lists 32 T cell receptor beta chains sequenced from one sample in a study of identical twins. Using its own MiXCR run on the 5' RACE reads, TCRdb lists one record per CDR3 protein. Of roughly 690,000 distinct CDR3 sequences in the sample, roughly 6% were seen once. Sequencing was carried out using naive T cells sorted from blood. Receptors originate from a man younger than 30 in good health.

This clonotype was detected ten times or more. This chain joins TRBV20-1 and TRBJ2-7; 13 bases align to TRBD2. V lost 6 bases, J lost 3 bases, and 5 bases stayed unmatched. CDR3 length: 14 amino acids. The germline CDR1 and CDR2 sequences are DFQATT and SNEGSKA (reference sequence). This CDR3 reads CSASGLAGVYEQYF. The CDR3 DNA follows: TGCAGTGCATCCGGACTAGCGGGAGTCTACGAGCAGTACTTC.

The gene calls are TRBV5-1 and TRBJ2-1, with 7 bases aligning to TRBD2. CDR3 size: 15 residues. CDR1 is SGHRS and CDR2 is YFSETQ in the germline V gene. Trimming at V came to 4 bases and at J to 10 bases, leaving 14 bases not matched to a gene. The CDR3 is CASSEWEGPFGEQFF. Written as DNA, the CDR3 is TGCGCCAGCAGCGAGTGGGAGGGCCCCTTCGGGGAGCAGTTCTTC.

This clonotype was detected many times. V is TRBV28 and J is TRBJ1-6; 8 nucleotides match TRBD1. Losses at the gene ends were 7 bases for V and 0 bases for J; bases not matched to a gene: 11. In germline, CDR1 is MDHEN, CDR2 SYDVKM. The CDR3 extends over 18 amino acids. CDR3 DNA: TGTGCCAGCAACCGAAAGTTAACAGGGGGCTCCTATAATTCACCCCTCCACTTT. Protein: CASNRKLTGGSYNSPLHF. Together with reference TRBV28 and TRBJ1-6, the CDR3 gives the full variable domain: DVKVTQSSRYLVKRTGEKVFLECVQDMDHENMFWYRQDPGLGLRLIYFSYDVKMKEKGDIPEGYSVSREKKERFSLILESASTNQTSMYLCASNRKLTGGSYNSPLHFGNGTRLTVT.

At least ten counts were recorded for this clonotype. This chain joins TRBV12-3 or TRBV12-4 and TRBJ1-5, with D unclear. V shed 3 bases and J shed 4 bases, with 16 bases lying between them. This CDR3 is 16 amino acids long. In DNA form, the CDR3 reads TGTGCCAGCAGTTTGTATGGGGAGAGCTTTAATCAGCCCCAGCATTTT. Protein product: CASSLYGESFNQPQHF.

This clonotype is a singleton in its sample. One base away lies a much larger clone, so this may be a sequencing read error. The V call is TRBV9, the J call TRBJ2-7; D may be TRBD2 (5 bases). This CDR3 is 14 amino acids long. Between the trimmed V and J ends, which lost 3 bases and 3 bases, there was a span of 13 bases. Germline V lookup: CDR1 SGDLS, CDR2 YYNGEE. CDR3 nucleotide sequence: TGTGCCAGCAGCGGAGCGCTGGAGGACTACGAGCAGTACTTC. Its translation is CASSGALEDYEQYF.

The table lists this clonotype with many counts. This chain connects TRBV6-1 to TRBJ2-7; 12 bases are shared with TRBD1. Germline CDR1 reads MNHNS; CDR2 reads SASEGT. The length of the CDR3 is 15 residues. J gave up 5 bases and V 5 bases, and 7 bases lay outside the gene matches. This CDR3 is CASSPGQGAVDEQYF. Written as DNA, the CDR3 is TGTGCCAGCAGTCCGGGACAGGGGGCGGTTGACGAGCAGTACTTC.

The chain combines TRBV6-5 with TRBJ1-1, with D uncertain. Looked up from germline, CDR1 is MNHEY and CDR2 is SVGAGI. The CDR3 is 16 amino acids. V shed 0 bases and J shed 0 bases, with 11 bases lying between them. CDR3 coding DNA: TGTGCCAGCAGTTACTCGAGGCAGACCATGAACACTGAAGCTTTCTTT. Amino acids: CASSYSRQTMNTEAFF.

This clonotype occurred many times. At one end, the junction sequence differs from germline, possibly due to a read error. The CDR3, as DNA: TGCGGGGGAACAGGGGCGGACCACCACTTC. Protein product: CGGTGADHHF. This rearrangement joins TRBV20-1 to TRBJ1-2; 7 nucleotides agree with TRBD1. CDR3 length: 10 amino acids. Germline V lookup: CDR1 DFQATT, CDR2 SNEGSKA (reference sequence).

This clonotype was counted ten times or more. The V call is TRBV27, the J call TRBJ2-1, with 9 positions matching TRBD2. Germline-derived CDR1 and CDR2 are MNHEY and SMNVEV (reference sequence). This CDR3 contains 17 residues. J was trimmed by 2 bases and V by 2 bases; bases with no gene match: 7. This chain's CDR3 is CASSLLSAGGPYNEQFF. DNA of the CDR3: TGTGCCAGCAGTTTACTGTCGGCGGGAGGGCCCTACAATGAGCAGTTCTTC.

The sample holds many counts of this clonotype. Because the CDR3's place on the DNA is in doubt, the DNA is left out and the CDR3 is given as listed by TCRdb. The chain has TRBV12-3 or TRBV12-4 and TRBJ2-2. With termini counted, the CDR3 has 13 amino acids. The chain's CDR3 is CASTSVNTGELFF.

The chain couples TRBV4-2 to TRBJ2-4; perhaps D is TRBD1 or TRBD2 (6 bases each). V dropped 4 bases and J dropped 0 bases, with 16 bases sitting between them. Per germline, CDR1 LGHNA and CDR2 YNFKEQ. The CDR3 spans 17 residues. The CDR3 DNA reads TGTGCCAGCAGCCCCGAGGCGGGGACACTAGCCAAAAACATTCAGTACTTC. It codes for CASSPEAGTLAKNIQYF.

There are many counts of this clonotype. CDR3 sequence reads: CASSLDVPGLNSPLHF. CDR3 nucleotides: TGTGCCAGCAGTTTGGACGTCCCGGGACTAAATTCACCCCTCCACTTT. This rearrangement joins TRBV27 to TRBJ1-6; weak D call: TRBD1 (5 bases). The length of the CDR3 is 16 residues. Between the trimmed V and J ends, which lost 3 bases and 7 bases, there was a span of 16 bases. The germline CDR1 and CDR2 sequences are MNHEY and SMNVEV (reference sequence).

This clonotype was detected many times. This chain joins TRBV5-1 and TRBJ1-1, with 7 bases lining up with TRBD1. The germline CDR1 and CDR2 sequences are SGHRS and YFSETQ. V shed 3 bases, J shed 4 bases, and the junction held 3 bases outside the gene matches. The CDR3 is made up of 13 amino acids. The DNA for the CDR3 is TGCGCCAGCAGCTACGGGACAGCCACTGAAGCTTTCTTT. Its protein product is CASSYGTATEAFF.

This clonotype was observed a handful of times. This chain links TRBV20-1 with TRBJ2-7, with D tentatively TRBD2 (7 bases). V lost 6 bases, J lost 2 bases, and 8 bases lay in between. Germline assignment: CDR1 DFQATT and CDR2 SNEGSKA (reference sequence). The CDR3 spans 11 residues. CDR3 in DNA: TGCAGTGCGGGGGGGCCCTACGAGCAGTACTTC. Translated: CSAGGPYEQYF.

This clonotype has at least ten counts. The CDR3 here is CSVLGGGRTVPGELFF. CDR3 nucleotide sequence: TGCAGCGTCCTAGGCGGCGGGAGGACCGTTCCCGGGGAGCTGTTTTTT. V and J are TRBV29-1 and TRBJ2-2, with 8 bases lining up with TRBD2. The trim removed 6 bases at V and 6 bases at J, leaving 15 bases unmatched. Germline lookup yields CDR1 SQVTM and CDR2 ANQGSEA. The CDR3 spans 16 residues.

This clonotype was detected a few times. CDR3 bases: TGTGCCAGCAGCATCTACGGACAGGGCGAAGGAAACACCATATATTTT. Amino acid sequence: CASSIYGQGEGNTIYF. The rearrangement links TRBV5-6 to TRBJ1-3; 8 nucleotides match TRBD1. Trimming at V came to 4 bases and at J to 4 bases, leaving 10 bases not matched to a gene. Germline CDR1 SGHDT, CDR2 YYEEEE. The CDR3 extends over 16 amino acids.

The chain joins TRBV20-1 to TRBJ2-7; the match to TRBD2 covers 11 bases. After removal of 4 bases from V and 3 bases from J, the junction contained 5 bases not matched to a gene. This CDR3 has 14 amino acids. The germline V gene encodes CDR1 DFQATT and CDR2 SNEGSKA (reference sequence). The CDR3 sequence: CSAKTSGAYYEQYF. The CDR3 region has the DNA TGCAGTGCTAAGACTAGCGGGGCCTACTACGAGCAGTACTTC.

The chain recombines TRBV2 with TRBJ2-7; no clear D gene. The CDR3 consists of 11 residues. Trimming took off 1 base at V and 7 bases at J, with 5 bases between the two ends. Germline assignment: CDR1 SNHLY and CDR2 FYNNEI. The CDR3 region has the DNA TGTGCCAGCAGTGAAGGGCCAGAGCAGTACTTC. This gives the protein CASSEGPEQYF.

The chain is built from TRBV6-1 and TRBJ1-2; the D is unclear. Germline CDR1 reads MNHNS; CDR2 reads SASEGT. CDR3 size: 14 residues. V was cut by 7 bases and J by 3 bases, with 15 bases left in between. CDR3 residues: CASKRGGLYYGYTF. The CDR3 bases are TGTGCCAGCAAGCGAGGCGGCCTCTACTATGGCTACACCTTC.

This clonotype was seen a few times. The chain couples TRBV18 to TRBJ1-1, with D possibly matching TRBD1 (6 bases). The V and J ends lost 3 bases and 3 bases respectively, with 17 bases between them. CDR3 length: 16 residues. The germline V gene has CDR1 KGHSH and CDR2 LQKENI. The CDR3 DNA reads TGTGCCAGCTCACCGGCGGGGGCTTTTGTAGACACTGAAGCTTTCTTT. Amino acid sequence: CASSPAGAFVDTEAFF.

Ten or more counts support this clonotype. This sequence joins TRBV6-5 and TRBJ1-1; tentatively, D is TRBD1 (6 bases). The CDR3 extends over 15 amino acids. In germline, CDR1 is MNHEY, CDR2 SVGAGI. V dropped 3 bases and J dropped 2 bases, with 13 bases sitting between them. In nucleotides, the CDR3 is TGTGCCAGCAGTTATCGAGACAGGCGTAACACTGAAGCTTTCTTT. Its protein is CASSYRDRRNTEAFF.

Notes on this clonotype: Given a much more abundant clone one base away, this may be a read error. The final CDR3 position lacks the conserved phenylalanine or tryptophan, pointing to a likely read error. The chain uses TRBV10-3 and TRBJ2-1, with TRBD2 as a possible D gene (6 bases). Trimming stripped 7 bases from V and 1 base from J, with 14 bases between. CDR1 and CDR2 from the germline V gene are ENHRY and SYGVKD. The CDR3 has 15 residues. CDR3 in amino acids: CAIKTGGPSYNEQFY. Here the CDR3 DNA reads TGTGCCATCAAAACCGGGGGACCTTCCTACAATGAGCAGTTCTAC.

The V call is TRBV30, the J call TRBJ2-4; D is unresolved. The CDR3 has 12 amino acids. The germline V gene has CDR1 GTSNPN and CDR2 SVGIG (reference sequence). V lost 1 base and J lost 7, with 8 bases in between. This CDR3 reads CAWSALENIQYF. The CDR3 DNA is TGTGCCTGGAGTGCCCTGGAGAACATTCAGTACTTC.

At least ten counts were recorded for this clonotype. The V gene is TRBV12-3 or TRBV12-4, the J gene TRBJ2-7, with 7 positions matching TRBD1. The CDR3 is 13 amino acids. Germline trimming cut 7 bases from V and 5 bases from J; bases unmatched to any gene: 8. CDR3 sequence (DNA): TGTGCCAGCACCCGAACCGACAGGGACGAGCAGTACTTC. Its translation is CASTRTDRDEQYF.

The genes are TRBV7-6 and TRBJ2-5; 12 positions agree with TRBD2. The junction had 3 bases not matched to a gene; V was cut back by 5 bases and J by 2 bases. This CDR3 has 15 residues. Germline V CDR1 and CDR2: SGHVS, FNYEAQ. In DNA, the CDR3 is TGTGCCAGCAGCCTGACTAGCGGGAGACAAGAGACCCAGTACTTC. Translating gives CASSLTSGRQETQYF.

This clonotype has a count of ten or more. This chain connects TRBV4-3 to TRBJ1-2; D not certain. Trimming removed 0 bases from V and 2 bases from J, with 10 bases in between. CDR3 length: 15 residues. Germline V CDR1 and CDR2: LGHNA, YSLEER. The CDR3 DNA follows: TGCGCCAGCAGCCAAGATCGGGCCGGAAACTATGGCTACACCTTC. Translated, it gives CASSQDRAGNYGYTF.

The sample holds many counts of this clonotype. This chain connects TRBV20-1 to TRBJ2-7; D unclear. The germline CDR1 and CDR2 sequences are DFQATT and SNEGSKA (reference sequence). This CDR3 has 12 amino acids. V dropped 2 bases and J dropped 3 bases, with 8 bases sitting between them. The CDR3: CSARHDNYEQYF. The CDR3, as DNA: TGCAGTGCTAGACACGATAACTACGAGCAGTACTTC.

The J gene is TRBJ2-3, the V gene TRBV21-1; the D call in the table, TRBD2, was not verified against the DNA. TRBV21-1 constitutes a pseudogene. The CDR3 is made up of 18 amino acids. The CDR3 sequence is CASSTRLAGGPPADTQYF. The CDR3 DNA reads TGTGCCAGCAGCACCAGACTAGCGGGAGGGCCTCCGGCAGATACGCAGTATTTT.

In its sample, this clonotype was seen many times. This chain links TRBV7-2 with TRBJ2-1; possibly TRBD1 or TRBD2 for D (5 bases each). The ends were cut back, 4 bases at V and 5 bases at J, with 12 bases in the middle. The CDR3 consists of 14 residues. From germline, CDR1 is SGHTA and CDR2 FQGNSA. The CDR3 sequence is CASSSRGGDNEQFF. CDR3 in DNA: TGTGCCAGCAGCTCACGGGGCGGTGACAATGAGCAGTTCTTC.

The chain couples TRBV7-3 to TRBJ2-3; D remains ambiguous. Germline CDR1 and CDR2: SGHTA and FQGTGA. V lost 0 bases, J lost 4 bases, and 14 bases lay in between. The CDR3 runs to 16 residues. The CDR3 protein is CASSLTPRGVPDTQYF. DNA for the CDR3: TGTGCCAGCAGCTTAACACCCCGAGGAGTCCCAGATACGCAGTATTTT.

This chain joins TRBV16 and TRBJ2-1; TRBD2 aligns across 15 bases. Germline V gene lookup returns CDR1 KGHSY and CDR2 FQNENV. The CDR3 runs to 16 residues. Trimming took 3 bases from V and 8 from J; bases not matched to a gene: 5. The CDR3 sequence: CASSQWGLAGGDEQFF. In DNA, the CDR3 is TGTGCCAGCAGCCAGTGGGGACTAGCGGGAGGCGATGAGCAGTTCTTC.

This clonotype was seen ten or more times. The gene calls are TRBV7-2 and TRBJ1-5; 7 bases match TRBD1. V shed 5 bases and J 1 base; nucleotides not matched to a gene: 11. Germline V gives CDR1 SGHTA, CDR2 FQGNSA. The CDR3 has 17 amino acids. Here the CDR3 DNA reads TGTGCCAGCAGCGTAAGACAGGGAGGGCCAAGCAATCAGCCCCAGCATTTT. Its translation: CASSVRQGGPSNQPQHF.